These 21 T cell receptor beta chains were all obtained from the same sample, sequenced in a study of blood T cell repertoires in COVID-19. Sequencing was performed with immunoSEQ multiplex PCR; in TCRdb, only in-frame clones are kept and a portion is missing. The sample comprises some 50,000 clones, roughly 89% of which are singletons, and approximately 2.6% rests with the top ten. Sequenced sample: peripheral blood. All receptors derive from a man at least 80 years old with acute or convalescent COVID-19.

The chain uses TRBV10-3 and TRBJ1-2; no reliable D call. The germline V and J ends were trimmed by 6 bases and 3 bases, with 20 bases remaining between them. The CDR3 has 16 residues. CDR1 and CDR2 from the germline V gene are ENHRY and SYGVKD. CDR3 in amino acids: CAIRARLEQIYYGYTF. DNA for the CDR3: TGTGCCATCAGGGCCCGTTTGGAACAGATTTACTATGGCTACACCTTC.

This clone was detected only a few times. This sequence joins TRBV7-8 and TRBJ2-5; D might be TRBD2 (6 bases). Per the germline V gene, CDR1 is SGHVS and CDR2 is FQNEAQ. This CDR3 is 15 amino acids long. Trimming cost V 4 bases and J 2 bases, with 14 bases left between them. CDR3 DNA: TGTGCCAGCAGCTCTTACCGGGACTTTCAAGAGACCCAGTACTTC. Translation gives CASSSYRDFQETQYF.

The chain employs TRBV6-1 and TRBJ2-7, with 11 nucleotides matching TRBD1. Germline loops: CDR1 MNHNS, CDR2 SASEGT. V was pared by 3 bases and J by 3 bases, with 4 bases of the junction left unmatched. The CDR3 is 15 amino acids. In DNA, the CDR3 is TGTGCCAGCAGTGAGGGACAGGGGGGCCTCTACGAGCAGTACTTC. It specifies CASSEGQGGLYEQYF.

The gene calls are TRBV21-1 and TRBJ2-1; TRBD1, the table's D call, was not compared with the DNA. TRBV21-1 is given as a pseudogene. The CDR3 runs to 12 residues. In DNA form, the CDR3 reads TGTGCCAGCAAAAGGGGCAGTCTTGAGCAGTTCTTC. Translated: CASKRGSLEQFF.

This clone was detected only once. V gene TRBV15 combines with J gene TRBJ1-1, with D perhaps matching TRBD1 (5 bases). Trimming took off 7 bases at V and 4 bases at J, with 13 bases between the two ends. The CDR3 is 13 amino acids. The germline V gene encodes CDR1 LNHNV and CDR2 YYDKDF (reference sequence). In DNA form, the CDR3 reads TGTGCCACCAAAAGGGGCAGGGCCACTGAAGCTTTCTTT. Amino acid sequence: CATKRGRATEAFF. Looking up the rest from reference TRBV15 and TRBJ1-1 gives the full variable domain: DAMVIQNPRYQVTQFGKPVTLSCSQTLNHNVMYWYQQKSSQAPKLLFHYYDKDFNNEADTPDNFQSRRPNTSFCFLDIRSPGLGDTAMYLCATKRGRATEAFFGQGTRLTVV.

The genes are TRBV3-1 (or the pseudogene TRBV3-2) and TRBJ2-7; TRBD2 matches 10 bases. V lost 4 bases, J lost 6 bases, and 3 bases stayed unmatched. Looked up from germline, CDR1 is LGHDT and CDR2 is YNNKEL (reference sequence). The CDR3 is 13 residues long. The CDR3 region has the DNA TGTGCCAGCAGCCCCCGGACTAGCGGCGAGCAGTACTTC. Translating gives CASSPRTSGEQYF.

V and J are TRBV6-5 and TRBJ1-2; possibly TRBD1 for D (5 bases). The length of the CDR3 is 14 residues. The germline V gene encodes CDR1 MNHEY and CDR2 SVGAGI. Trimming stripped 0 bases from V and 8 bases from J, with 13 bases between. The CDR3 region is CASSYSSREGGYTF. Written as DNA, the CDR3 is TGTGCCAGCAGTTACTCAAGCAGGGAAGGAGGCTACACCTTC.

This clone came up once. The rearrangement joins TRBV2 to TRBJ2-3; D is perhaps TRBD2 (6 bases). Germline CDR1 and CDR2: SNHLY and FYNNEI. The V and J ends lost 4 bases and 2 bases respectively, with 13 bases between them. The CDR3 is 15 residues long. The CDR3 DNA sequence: TGTGCCAGCAGTGGAGGGACGGGAGCCACAGATACGCAGTATTTT. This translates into CASSGGTGATDTQYF.

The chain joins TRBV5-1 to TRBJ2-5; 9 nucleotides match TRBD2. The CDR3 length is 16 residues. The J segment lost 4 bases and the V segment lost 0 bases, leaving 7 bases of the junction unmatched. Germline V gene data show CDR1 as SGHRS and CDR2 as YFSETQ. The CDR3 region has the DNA TGCGCCAGCAGCTTGGTCCCGGCGGGGGGGCGAGAGACCCAGTACTTC. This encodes CASSLVPAGGRETQYF.

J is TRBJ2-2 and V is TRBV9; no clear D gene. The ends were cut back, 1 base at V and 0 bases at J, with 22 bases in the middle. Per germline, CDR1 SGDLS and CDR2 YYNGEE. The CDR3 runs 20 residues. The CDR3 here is CASSVNPLGARPANTGELFF. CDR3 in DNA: TGTGCCAGCAGCGTAAACCCCTTAGGCGCCAGGCCCGCGAACACCGGGGAGCTGTTTTTT.

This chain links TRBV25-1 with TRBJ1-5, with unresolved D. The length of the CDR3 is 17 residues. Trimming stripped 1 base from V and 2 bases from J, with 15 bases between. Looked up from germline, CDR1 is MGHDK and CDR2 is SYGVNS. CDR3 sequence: CASSELELGSGNQPQHF. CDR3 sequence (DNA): TGTGCCAGCAGTGAATTAGAGCTGGGCTCGGGCAATCAGCCCCAGCATTTT.

CDR3 bases: TGTGCCAGCAGCCAATCATGGGGGGACACTGAAGCTTTCTTT. It specifies CASSQSWGDTEAFF. This sequence joins TRBV16 and TRBJ1-1; the D gene is possibly TRBD1 (5 bases). From germline, CDR1 is KGHSY and CDR2 FQNENV. The CDR3 runs 14 residues. V gave up 0 bases and J gave up 3 bases, with 8 bases separating them.

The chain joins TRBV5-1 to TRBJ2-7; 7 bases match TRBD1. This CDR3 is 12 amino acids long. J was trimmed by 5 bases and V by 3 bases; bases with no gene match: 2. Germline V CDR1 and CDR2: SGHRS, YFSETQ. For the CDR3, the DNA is TGCGCCAGCAGCTGGCAGGGGGACGAGCAGTACTTC. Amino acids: CASSWQGDEQYF.

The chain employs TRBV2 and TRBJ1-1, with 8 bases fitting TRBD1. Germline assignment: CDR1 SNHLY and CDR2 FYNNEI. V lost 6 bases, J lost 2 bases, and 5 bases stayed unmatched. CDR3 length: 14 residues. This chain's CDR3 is CASRAGGLNTEAFF. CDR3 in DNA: TGTGCCAGCAGAGCAGGGGGCTTAAACACTGAAGCTTTCTTT.

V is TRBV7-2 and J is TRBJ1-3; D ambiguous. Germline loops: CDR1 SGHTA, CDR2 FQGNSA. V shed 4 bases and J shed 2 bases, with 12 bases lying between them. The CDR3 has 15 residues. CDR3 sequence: CASSSRRLPGNTIYF. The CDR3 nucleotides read TGTGCCAGCAGCTCCAGACGACTACCTGGAAACACCATATATTTT. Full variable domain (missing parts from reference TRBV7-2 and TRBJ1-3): GAGVSQSPSNKVTEKGKDVELRCDPISGHTALYWYRQSLGQGLEFLIYFQGNSAPDKSGLPSDRFSAERTGGSVSTLTIQRTQQEDSAVYLCASSSRRLPGNTIYFGEGSWLTVV.

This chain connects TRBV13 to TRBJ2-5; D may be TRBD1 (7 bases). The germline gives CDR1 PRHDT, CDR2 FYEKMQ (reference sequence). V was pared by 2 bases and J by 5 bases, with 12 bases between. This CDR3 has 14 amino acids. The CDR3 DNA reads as TGTGCCAGCAGCTTATCAGGGGGGTGGGAGACCCAGTACTTC. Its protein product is CASSLSGGWETQYF.

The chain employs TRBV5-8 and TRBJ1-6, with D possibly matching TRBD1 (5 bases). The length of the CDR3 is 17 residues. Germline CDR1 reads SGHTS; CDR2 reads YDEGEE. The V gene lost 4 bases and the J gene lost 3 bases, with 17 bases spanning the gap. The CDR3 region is CASSRSGGGDYNSPLHF. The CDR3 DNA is TGTGCCAGCAGCAGAAGTGGGGGAGGCGACTATAATTCACCCCTCCACTTT. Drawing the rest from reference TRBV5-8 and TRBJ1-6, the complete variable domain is EAGVTQSPTHLIKTRGQQATLRCSPISGHTSVYWYQQALGLGLQFLLWYDEGEERNRGNFPPRFSGRQFPNYSSELNVNALELEDSALYLCASSRSGGGDYNSPLHFGNGTRLTVT.

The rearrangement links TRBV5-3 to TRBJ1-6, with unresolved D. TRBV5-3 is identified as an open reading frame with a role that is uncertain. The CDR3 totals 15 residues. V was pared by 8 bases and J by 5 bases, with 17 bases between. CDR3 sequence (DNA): TGTGCCAGTCCACTTGAACGGAGAGATAATTCACCCCTCCACTTT. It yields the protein CASPLERRDNSPLHF.

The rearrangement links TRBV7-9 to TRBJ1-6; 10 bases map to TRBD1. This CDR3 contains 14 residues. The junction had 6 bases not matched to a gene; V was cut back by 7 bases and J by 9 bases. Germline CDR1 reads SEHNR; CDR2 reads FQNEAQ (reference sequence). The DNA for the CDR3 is TGTGCCAGCACTACCGGGACAGGGGTTTCACCCCTCCACTTT. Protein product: CASTTGTGVSPLHF.

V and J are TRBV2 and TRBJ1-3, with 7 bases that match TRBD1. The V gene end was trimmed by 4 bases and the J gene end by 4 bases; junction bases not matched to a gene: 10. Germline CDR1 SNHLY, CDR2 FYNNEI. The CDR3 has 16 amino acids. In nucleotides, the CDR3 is TGTGCCAGCAGTGTGAGGGTACAGGGGTTGGGAAACACCATATATTTT. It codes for CASSVRVQGLGNTIYF.

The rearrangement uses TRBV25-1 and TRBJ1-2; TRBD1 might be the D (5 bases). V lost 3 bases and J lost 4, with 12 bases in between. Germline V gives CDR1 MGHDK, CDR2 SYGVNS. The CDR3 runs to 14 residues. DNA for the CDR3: TGTGCCAGCAGTGACAAGGGGAAATTCTATGGCTACACCTTC. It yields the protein CASSDKGKFYGYTF.